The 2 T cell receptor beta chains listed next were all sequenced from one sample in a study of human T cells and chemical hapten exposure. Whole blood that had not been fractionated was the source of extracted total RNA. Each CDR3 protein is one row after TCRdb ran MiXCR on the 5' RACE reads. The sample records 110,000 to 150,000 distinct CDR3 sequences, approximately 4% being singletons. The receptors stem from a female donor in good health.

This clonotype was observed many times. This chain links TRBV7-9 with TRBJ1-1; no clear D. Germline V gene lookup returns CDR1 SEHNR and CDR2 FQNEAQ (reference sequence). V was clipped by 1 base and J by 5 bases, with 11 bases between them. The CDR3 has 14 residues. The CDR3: CASSLGEAGTEAFF. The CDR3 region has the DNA TGTGCCAGCAGCTTAGGGGAAGCGGGGACTGAAGCTTTCTTT.

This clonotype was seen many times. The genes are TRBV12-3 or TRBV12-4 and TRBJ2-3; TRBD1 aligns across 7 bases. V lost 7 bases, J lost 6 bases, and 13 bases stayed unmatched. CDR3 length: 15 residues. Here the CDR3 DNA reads TGTGCCAGCACCCCGCTGTACAGGGGAAGGGATACGCAGTATTTT. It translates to CASTPLYRGRDTQYF.